The following is a T cell receptor beta chain sequence with its context. Under the authors' procedure: Counts of nucleated cells, estimated from reference gene primer amplification, were obtained. Repertoires were generated with immunoSEQ multiplex PCR, while TCRdb's copy carries only in-frame clones and drops some. The V and J calls and clone size come from that table; D and trimming were worked out from the DNA. The profile covers roughly 68,000 clones, with about 90% appearing a single time and roughly 0.53% taken by the ten largest. This sample stems from a study of blood T cell repertoires in COVID-19. Seattle patient enrollment occurred during active infection, with longitudinal follow-up thereafter. Germline V lookup: CDR1 LNHDA, CDR2 SQIVND (reference sequence). V gave up 0 bases and J gave up 2 bases; unmatched junction bases: 8. This CDR3 has 17 residues.

The gene calls are TRBV19 and TRBJ2-3, with 7 positions matching TRBD2. The sample was peripheral blood. The source of this sequence is a man in his fifties or sixties with COVID-19, enrolled during active disease. This CDR3 reads CASSIDLASGITDTQYF. DNA of the CDR3: TGTGCCAGTAGTATAGATCTCGCTAGCGGAATCACAGATACGCAGTATTTT.